These T cell receptor beta chains were read from a single sample in a study of control samples from healthy donors and cancer patients. Sequenced by immunoSEQ multiplex PCR; TCRdb stores in-frame clones only, minus some. The sample has about 140,000 clones, under 95% seen once. Sequenced input: blood. The receptors originated from a man between 40 and 49 years old in good health. Both conserved end residues are part of each CDR3. D genes are given only for firm matches. Some rows mark clone size as missing; the rest say once, few, many or name a class of expanded clone.

V	size	D	J	DNA	CDR3
TRBV7-2	.	.	TRBJ1-3	TGTGCCAGCAGCTCCCAGGACGGTTGGTCTGGAAACACCATATATTTT	CASSSQDGWSGNTIYF
TRBV11-2	.	TRBD2	TRBJ2-1	TGTGCCAGCAGCTCCCGGACTAGCGCCTACAATGAGCAGTTCTTC	CASSSRTSAYNEQFF
TRBV30	.	.	TRBJ1-3	TGTGCCTGTAACAGGGGAAACACCATATATTTT	CACNRGNTIYF
TRBV6-5	.	.	TRBJ2-7	TGTGCCAGCAGCCCAGGGGATTACGAGCAGTACTTC	CASSPGDYEQYF
TRBV6-5	.	.	TRBJ2-7	TGTGCCAGCAGACCATTTACGGGCGAGCAGTACTTC	CASRPFTGEQYF
TRBV4-1	.	TRBD2	TRBJ2-3	TGCGCCAGCAGCCTCAACGGACTAGCTATGGATACGCAGTATTTT	CASSLNGLAMDTQYF
TRBV9	.	TRBD1	TRBJ1-3	TGTGCCAGCAGCGCCGGGACAGGACTGACGCGGGGAAACACCATATATTTT	CASSAGTGLTRGNTIYF
TRBV7-9	.	.	TRBJ2-5	TGTGCCAGCAGCTTCCCCGTTCAGGGGAGTCAAGAGACCCAGTACTTC	CASSFPVQGSQETQYF
TRBV7-2	.	.	TRBJ1-2	TGTGCCAGCAGCTTGTCGGCCGTCTCCTATGGCTACACCTTC	CASSLSAVSYGYTF
TRBV7-8	.	TRBD1	TRBJ2-7	TGTGCCAGCAGCGAAAAGGGGACAGGGGCAAGCTACGAGCAGTACTTC	CASSEKGTGASYEQYF
TRBV7-2	.	.	TRBJ1-4	TGTGCCAGCAGCTTAGGGGGATATGGTGAAAAACTGTTTTTT	CASSLGGYGEKLFF
TRBV29-1	.	.	TRBJ1-3	TGCAGCGTACCAGACGGAAACACCATATATTTT	CSVPDGNTIYF
TRBV9	.	TRBD1	TRBJ1-1	TGTGCCAGCAGCGTAACAGGGGGCTCTAACACTGAAGCTTTCTTT	CASSVTGGSNTEAFF
TRBV7-3	once	TRBD2	TRBJ2-2	TGTGCCAGCAGCTTTAGACTAGCGGGGGACCCCCTAGTTTTGAACACCGGGGAGCTGTTTTTT	CASSFRLAGDPLVLNTGELFF
TRBV10-2	.	.	TRBJ2-3	TGCGCCAGCGCCGCCCCCCTGGGTACAGATACGCAGTATTTT	CASAAPLGTDTQYF
TRBV9	.	TRBD1	TRBJ1-5	TGTGCCAGCAGCACTACCGGGACAGGGGATCAGCCCCAGCATTTT	CASSTTGTGDQPQHF
TRBV27	.	TRBD1	TRBJ1-2	TGTGCCAGCAGTTCAGGACAGGGGGCGCCTGGCTACACCTTC	CASSSGQGAPGYTF
TRBV4-3	.	.	TRBJ2-5	TGCGCCAGCAGCCAAGGGCCAGGGGTCGGGGAGACCCAGTACTTC	CASSQGPGVGETQYF
TRBV5-6	.	.	TRBJ2-7	TGTGCCAGCAGCCCCACAGGGCGAACCTACGAGCAGTACTTC	CASSPTGRTYEQYF
TRBV27	.	.	TRBJ1-5	TGTGCCAGCAGTTCCCGACAGGCTCTTAGCAATCAGCCCCAGCATTTT	CASSSRQALSNQPQHF
TRBV14	.	.	TRBJ2-1	TGTGCCAGCAGCCAAGTATTGTCGGTGGCCCGTTACAATGAGCAGTTCTTC	CASSQVLSVARYNEQFF
TRBV27	.	.	TRBJ2-1	TGTGCCAGCAGTTTCGGAAGTGGGACGGGGAACAATGAGCAGTTCTTC	CASSFGSGTGNNEQFF
TRBV2	once	.	TRBJ1-4	TGTGCCAGCAGTAATGTGGACGGTGAAAAACTGTTTTTT	CASSNVDGEKLFF
TRBV9	.	TRBD1	TRBJ2-2	TGTGCCAGCAGTGAGACAGGGACAACCGGGGAGCTGTTTTTT	CASSETGTTGELFF
TRBV11-2	.	TRBD1	TRBJ2-5	TGTGCCAGCAGCTTAGGTCAGGGGGCTCAGGAGACCCAGTACTTC	CASSLGQGAQETQYF
TRBV2	.	.	TRBJ1-5	TGTGCCAGCAAGAACGATCAGCCCCAGCATTTT	CASKNDQPQHF
TRBV11-2	.	TRBD1	TRBJ1-1	TGTGCCAGCAGCTTAGGGACAGGGGCTGAAGCTTTCTTT	CASSLGTGAEAFF
TRBV27	.	TRBD1	TRBJ1-2	TGTGCCAGCAGTTTATTTCCCCCAACTGGGGACAGGGGGGACTATGGCTACACCTTC	CASSLFPPTGDRGDYGYTF
TRBV7-2	.	.	TRBJ1-1	TGTGCCAGCAGCAATCCAGGGTACACTGAAGCTTTCTTT	CASSNPGYTEAFF
TRBV7-6	.	TRBD1	TRBJ1-1	TGTGCCAGCAGACCACTCAGGGGGCGGATGAACACTGAAGCTTTCTTT	CASRPLRGRMNTEAFF
TRBV30	.	.	TRBJ2-1	TGTGCCTGGAGTGTATGGGGGTACAATGAGCAGTTCTTC	CAWSVWGYNEQFF
TRBV4-1	.	.	TRBJ2-1	TGCGCCAGCAGCCCAAAAGGGGGCCCTAGCGGTAACAATGAGCAGTTCTTC	CASSPKGGPSGNNEQFF
TRBV27	.	TRBD1	TRBJ2-1	TGTGCCAGCAGTTCTCGGACAGGCTCGAGCTCCTACAATGAGCAGTTCTTC	CASSSRTGSSSYNEQFF
TRBV7-2	.	TRBD2	TRBJ2-1	TGTGCCAGCAGCTTAGCGGATCTAGCGGGGGGACCCTACAATGAGCAGTTCTTC	CASSLADLAGGPYNEQFF
TRBV24-1	.	.	TRBJ1-2	TGTGCCACCAGTGACCCTACAGGGAGGTATGGCTACACCTTC	CATSDPTGRYGYTF
TRBV5-6	once	TRBD2	TRBJ2-4	TGTGCCAGCAGCCATAGGGCGGGGGACTCTGCGGACATTCAGTACTTC	CASSHRAGDSADIQYF
TRBV10-1	.	.	TRBJ1-1	TGCGCCAGCAGTAGGGCAGGGAACACTGAAGCTTTCTTT	CASSRAGNTEAFF
TRBV5-1	.	.	TRBJ2-1	TGCGCCAGCAGCTTGGATAACGATGAGCAGTTCTTC	CASSLDNDEQFF
TRBV6-5	.	.	TRBJ2-7	TGTGCAACGGCCCTCGGACAGTACTACGAGCAGTACTTC	CATALGQYYEQYF
TRBV27	.	.	TRBJ2-3	TGTGCCAGCAGTCCGGGCACCTACCCCACAGATACGCAGTATTTT	CASSPGTYPTDTQYF
TRBV14	once	.	TRBJ1-2	TGTGCCAGCAGCCAAGCCGTTAACTATGGCTACACCTTC	CASSQAVNYGYTF
TRBV3-1/TRBV3-2	.	.	TRBJ1-3	TGTGCCAGCAGCCAAGATGGGGGAGGAAACACCATATATTTT	CASSQDGGGNTIYF
TRBV27	.	.	TRBJ1-1	TGTGCCAGCAGTCGGGGACACACAAACACTGAAGCTTTCTTT	CASSRGHTNTEAFF
TRBV4-1	.	.	TRBJ1-2	TGCGCCAGCAGCCAAGACTCACAGGCCTCTAACTATGGCTACACCTTC	CASSQDSQASNYGYTF
TRBV6-5	.	TRBD1	TRBJ2-1	TGTGCCAGCAGATCGTCGACAGGGCCAGAAAGGCAGTTCTTC	CASRSSTGPERQFF
TRBV27	.	.	TRBJ1-6	TGTGCCAGCAGTTTATTACAGGGCGATTCACCCCTCCACTTT	CASSLLQGDSPLHF
TRBV3-1/TRBV3-2	.	.	TRBJ1-5	TGTGCCAGCAGCCAAACACGAAATCAGCCCCAGCATTTT	CASSQTRNQPQHF
TRBV2	.	.	TRBJ1-2	TGTGCCAGCAATCACCGGGACAAGTATGGCTACACCTTC	CASNHRDKYGYTF
TRBV7-3	few	TRBD2	TRBJ2-5	TGTGCCAGCAGCCCCGGCGGGGGGGCCGTAGAGACCCAGTACTTC	CASSPGGGAVETQYF